Shown below are 26 T cell receptor beta chains from a single sample sequenced in a study of Graves' ophthalmopathy and Graves' hyperthyroidism (dated 2018 in TCRdb). These reads were obtained on an Illumina HiSeq 2000. For repertoire sequencing, the TCR beta CDR3 regions were amplified from RNA transcripts. HTBI primers and the Qiagen OneStep RT-PCR kit were used in a first-round RT-PCR, which was followed by a second-round multiplex PCR, size selection and purification. TCRdb cleaned the public reads at Q25 with fastp, built clones with MiXCR and kept in-frame beta chains. Each entry is one CDR3 protein sequence, shown with its most common DNA and genes. Across this sample there are fewer than 650,000 distinct CDR3 sequences, with about a fifth seen only once. Of the sample, approximately 6.5% is held by the ten largest clones. Sequenced sample: peripheral blood. The receptors stem from a woman aged 18-29 years with stable Graves' hyperthyroidism. Some clones in this sample may be carry-over from other donors' samples. Donor details come from another sample of the same person, matched by shared clones.

This clonotype was seen more than once but under ten times. J is TRBJ2-7 and V is TRBV4-1; 9 nucleotides agree with TRBD2. This CDR3 spans 15 amino acids. The trim removed 3 bases at V and 2 bases at J, leaving 5 bases unmatched. Germline V gene lookup returns CDR1 MGHRA and CDR2 YSYEKL. CDR3 residues: CASSQRTSEPYEQYF. CDR3 coding DNA: TGCGCCAGCAGCCAGCGGACTAGCGAACCCTACGAGCAGTACTTC.

This clonotype was observed many times. CDR3 coding DNA: TGCAGTGCCCAGGGGGGACACTATAATTCACCCCTCCACTTT. Translated, it gives CSAQGGHYNSPLHF. The chain carries TRBV20-1 and TRBJ1-6; 7 bases are a match to TRBD1. Per germline, CDR1 DFQATT and CDR2 SNEGSKA (reference sequence). The CDR3 totals 14 residues. Unmatched junction bases numbered 5, after V lost 6 bases and J lost 3 bases.

The sample holds many counts of this clonotype. The chain joins TRBV6-4 to TRBJ1-5, with 7 bases aligning to TRBD1. Trimming cost V 5 bases and J 0 bases; bases outside gene matches: 16. The germline CDR1 and CDR2 sequences are MRHNA and SNTAGT. The CDR3 runs to 19 residues. Written as DNA, the CDR3 is TGTGCCAGCAGTCCTGGGGACAGCCAAAGGTGGAATAGCAATCAGCCCCAGCATTTT. Translating it yields CASSPGDSQRWNSNQPQHF.

This clonotype was seen ten or more times. The V and J genes are TRBV5-1 and TRBJ2-2; 9 nucleotides agree with TRBD2. CDR3 length equals 17 residues. V lost 4 bases to trimming and J lost 6 bases; unmatched junction nucleotides: 13. Germline lookup yields CDR1 SGHRS and CDR2 YFSETQ. DNA of the CDR3: TGCGCCAGCAGCGCTGTTGCCGGGACTAGCTTCCCCGGGGAGCTGTTTTTT. Its protein is CASSAVAGTSFPGELFF.

The sample holds a few counts of this clonotype. A much larger clone differs from this one at a single base, so this may be a read error. The chain is built from TRBV11-1 and TRBJ2-2; possibly TRBD1 for D (6 bases). The CDR3 loop spans 16 amino acids. The germline CDR1 and CDR2 sequences are SGHAT and FQDESV (reference sequence). V was trimmed by 8 bases and J by 2 bases, leaving 18 bases between them. In DNA form, the CDR3 reads TGTGCCAGCTGCCCAAGGACAGCTGCCAACACCGGGGAGCTGTTTTTT. Translated, it gives CASCPRTAANTGELFF.

There are a few counts of this clonotype. The chain uses TRBV6-4 and TRBJ2-7, with TRBD2 matching 8 bases. The CDR3 consists of 15 residues. CDR1 MRHNA and CDR2 SNTAGT come from the germline V gene. V lost 10 bases to trimming and J lost 7 bases; unmatched junction nucleotides: 18. The chain's CDR3 is CATLTEGAGVGEQYF. CDR3 bases: TGTGCCACCCTGACTGAAGGAGCGGGAGTGGGGGAGCAGTACTTC.

This clonotype occurred many times. V is TRBV28 and J is TRBJ2-7; D is perhaps TRBD1 (6 bases). V gave up 3 bases and J gave up 2 bases, with 14 bases separating them. Germline V gene sequence: CDR1 MDHEN, CDR2 SYDVKM. CDR3 length: 15 residues. The CDR3 region has the DNA TGTGCCAGCAGTTTTTCGGGACACCCCCCCTACGAGCAGTACTTC. It encodes CASSFSGHPPYEQYF.

Many counts were recorded for this clonotype. The chain recombines TRBV13 with TRBJ1-2, with 7 bases identical to TRBD1. Germline values: CDR1 PRHDT, CDR2 FYEKMQ (reference sequence). The CDR3 contains 13 residues. V shed 2 bases and J 6 bases; nucleotides not matched to a gene: 3. In nucleotides, the CDR3 is TGTGCCAGCAGCTTAAGGGGGCGAAATGGCTACACCTTC. Translated, it gives CASSLRGRNGYTF.

This sequence joins TRBV20-1 and TRBJ1-5; D is unresolved. V was cut by 2 bases and J by 2 bases, with 16 bases left in between. The CDR3 length is 16 residues. Germline CDR1 reads DFQATT; CDR2 reads SNEGSKA (reference sequence). The CDR3 region has the DNA TGCAGTGCTAGAACTGGAAACGTTCGTGGCAATCAGCCCCAGCATTTT. It yields the protein CSARTGNVRGNQPQHF.

The chain employs TRBV12-3 or TRBV12-4 and TRBJ2-7; TRBD2 is a possible D gene (6 bases). The CDR3 runs to 16 residues. With 6 bases removed from V and 6 bases from J, the gap between germline ends came to 24 bases. The CDR3 DNA follows: TGTGCCAGCAGCCTCAGTCGGGTCGGAGGGGCAGGCGAGCAGTACTTC. Residues: CASSLSRVGGAGEQYF.

This clonotype showed up many times. The gene calls are TRBV9 and TRBJ2-5, with 13 bases matching TRBD2. The CDR3 covers 15 residues. Germline lookup yields CDR1 SGDLS and CDR2 YYNGEE. V lost 4 bases and J lost 7; bases outside the gene matches: 7. CDR3 nucleotides: TGTGCCAGCAGCATGACTAGCGGGGGGCTGGGGACCCAGTACTTC. Translated, it gives CASSMTSGGLGTQYF.

This clonotype showed up just once. This chain links TRBV6-1 with TRBJ2-3, with D unclear. The germline V gene has CDR1 MNHNS and CDR2 SASEGT. Trimming took off 7 bases at V and 0 bases at J, with 8 bases between the two ends. The CDR3 has 13 residues. CDR3 in DNA: TGTGCCAGCACCGCTACTAGCACAGATACGCAGTATTTT. This sequence encodes CASTATSTDTQYF.

This chain uses TRBV5-5 with TRBJ2-7; 7 nucleotides line up with TRBD1. The length of the CDR3 is 16 residues. Germline values: CDR1 SGHKS, CDR2 YYEKEE (reference sequence). The trim removed 1 base at V and 1 base at J, leaving 8 bases unmatched. CDR3 loop: CASSLTGAFLSYEQYF. The CDR3 DNA sequence: TGTGCCAGCAGCTTGACAGGGGCCTTTTTATCCTACGAGCAGTACTTC.

This clonotype was seen ten or more times. The genes are TRBV27 and TRBJ1-2; D ambiguous. Trimming left V 4 bases short and J 2 bases short, with 14 bases between. Germline V gene data show CDR1 as MNHEY and CDR2 as SMNVEV (reference sequence). CDR3 length: 15 residues. The CDR3 bases are TGTGCCAGCAGTTCCCTAAACAACGCGAACTATGGCTACACCTTC. Translating gives CASSSLNNANYGYTF.

The rearrangement joins TRBV6-2 or TRBV6-3 to TRBJ2-5; D call uncertain. Trimming removed 4 bases from V and 5 bases from J, with 5 bases in between. Germline CDR1 reads MNHEY; CDR2 reads SVGEGT. This CDR3 comprises 11 residues. As DNA, the CDR3 is TGTGCCAGCAGTTGGAGCGAGACCCAGTACTTC. Amino acids: CASSWSETQYF.

The sample holds many counts of this clonotype. The chain employs TRBV12-3 or TRBV12-4 and TRBJ1-1; D is ambiguous. CDR3 length: 13 residues. Trimming took 3 bases from V and 3 from J, leaving 8 bases between them. In DNA, the CDR3 is TGTGCCAGCAGTTTCTGGGAGGACACTGAAGCTTTCTTT. Protein: CASSFWEDTEAFF.

The V call is TRBV7-3, the J call TRBJ1-1; 7 nucleotides agree with TRBD1. CDR3 length: 16 amino acids. Trimming at V came to 4 bases and at J to 2 bases, leaving 10 bases not matched to a gene. Germline lookup yields CDR1 SGHTA and CDR2 FQGTGA. CDR3 sequence: CASSSQGGARNTEAFF. As DNA, the CDR3 is TGTGCCAGCAGCTCCCAGGGGGGGGCACGAAACACTGAAGCTTTCTTT.

This clonotype was counted ten times or more. J is TRBJ2-7 and V is TRBV29-1; 10 bases agree with TRBD1. With 3 bases clipped from V and 3 bases from J, the junction kept 5 bases outside the gene matches. This CDR3 has 14 residues. Per the germline V gene, CDR1 is SQVTM and CDR2 is ANQGSEA. The CDR3 sequence: CSVEGRTGGYEQYF. The CDR3, as DNA: TGCAGCGTTGAGGGGAGGACAGGGGGCTACGAGCAGTACTTC.

This clonotype has a count of ten or more. The chain couples TRBV20-1 to TRBJ2-7; the match to TRBD2 covers 11 bases. This CDR3 has 15 residues. In germline, CDR1 is DFQATT, CDR2 SNEGSKA (reference sequence). The junction had 10 bases not matched to a gene; V was cut back by 5 bases and J by 4 bases. Here the CDR3 reads CSAEVLAGGWYEQYF. CDR3 nucleotides: TGCAGTGCTGAGGTGCTAGCGGGAGGATGGTACGAGCAGTACTTC.

The chain carries TRBV28 and TRBJ1-1; weak D call: TRBD1 (6 bases). V lost 7 bases to trimming and J lost 8 bases, with 20 bases between them. Germline-derived CDR1 and CDR2 are MDHEN and SYDVKM. The CDR3 sequence is 14 residues long. The CDR3 DNA is TGTGCCAGCAATTACAGGGTAAGGGCGGCAGAAGCTTTCTTT. Amino acid sequence: CASNYRVRAAEAFF.

This clonotype was seen at least ten times. The J gene is TRBJ2-5, the V gene TRBV28; no firm D call. CDR3 size: 14 residues. The V and J ends lost 2 bases and 2 bases respectively, with 9 bases between them. Germline lookup yields CDR1 MDHEN and CDR2 SYDVKM. The CDR3 coding sequence is TGTGCCAGCAGTTTAAGGTCAGGTCAAGAGACCCAGTACTTC. Its protein is CASSLRSGQETQYF.

This clonotype has at least ten counts. The rearrangement uses TRBV2 and TRBJ1-5; the D is unclear. V lost 7 bases to trimming and J lost 8 bases, with 12 bases between them. The CDR3 has 12 residues. Germline V gene sequence: CDR1 SNHLY, CDR2 FYNNEI. CDR3 residues: CASKDGPEPQHF. DNA for the CDR3: TGTGCCAGCAAGGACGGCCCTGAGCCCCAGCATTTT.

This clonotype showed up many times. Here the CDR3 DNA reads TGCAGTGCTATCCCAGGGGAGACCCAGTACTTC. Translation gives CSAIPGETQYF. V usage is TRBV20-1 and J usage is TRBJ2-5; a possible D gene is TRBD1 (5 bases). V dropped 4 bases and J dropped 5 bases, with 8 bases sitting between them. The germline gives CDR1 DFQATT, CDR2 SNEGSKA (reference sequence). The CDR3 has 11 amino acids.

There are a few counts of this clonotype. The chain is built from TRBV6-2 or TRBV6-3 and TRBJ2-7; TRBD1 might be the D (6 bases). The germline V gene has CDR1 MNHEY and CDR2 SVGEGT. Trimming took off 5 bases at V and 3 bases at J, with 11 bases between the two ends. CDR3 size: 13 residues. CDR3 in amino acids: CASSRDTYYEQYF. The CDR3 coding sequence is TGTGCCAGCAGTCGGGACACTTACTACGAGCAGTACTTC.

This clonotype has only one observation. The CDR3 region is CASSARSLDRGTEAFF. Here the CDR3 DNA reads TGTGCCAGCAGTGCTAGAAGCTTGGACAGGGGCACTGAAGCTTTCTTT. The chain has TRBV6-1 and TRBJ1-1; 9 nucleotides align to TRBD1. Germline CDR1 is MNHNS and CDR2 is SASEGT. Losses at the gene ends were 4 bases for V and 4 bases for J; bases not matched to a gene: 10. This CDR3 is 16 amino acids long.

The sample holds many counts of this clonotype. This sequence may be a read error, since a much larger clone differs from it by one base. V and J are TRBV28 and TRBJ1-1; D call uncertain. The CDR3 extends over 16 amino acids. Trimming pared 3 bases from V and 4 bases from J, leaving 18 bases between. The germline gives CDR1 MDHEN, CDR2 SYDVKM. The CDR3 nucleotides are TGTGCCAGCAGTTTTCAAAGCGGGGAGCGGGGCACTGAAGCTTTCTTT. Translation: CASSFQSGERGTEAFF.